The next 18 T cell receptor beta chains were all read from a single sample in a study of OX40 agonist ivuxolimab in advanced cancers. TCRdb's copy holds only in-frame clones and misses some; the assay was immunoSEQ multiplex PCR. The data show 53,000 or so clones, about 80% seen once. Sample: CD4+ or CD8+ T cells sorted from blood, taken in a trial of the OX40 agonist ivuxolimab. Source of these receptors: an adult with an advanced solid tumor such as melanoma, head and neck, liver or kidney cancer.

The chain uses TRBV5-1 and TRBJ2-1; 7 positions match TRBD2. There are 14 residues in the CDR3. V trimming: 0 bases; J trimming: 8 bases; junction bases outside the gene matches: 5. Germline V gives CDR1 SGHRS, CDR2 YFSETQ. The chain's CDR3 is CASSLAREVDEQFF. The CDR3 nucleotides are TGCGCCAGCAGCTTGGCCCGGGAGGTGGATGAGCAGTTCTTC.

This chain connects TRBV5-1 to TRBJ2-1; 7 bases align to TRBD2. The junction had 15 bases not matched to a gene; V was cut back by 7 bases and J by 8 bases. The CDR3 contains 15 residues. CDR1 and CDR2 from the germline V gene are SGHRS and YFSETQ. The CDR3 DNA follows: TGCGCCAGCGCCGTACCAGCGGGGTCTGGTGATGAGCAGTTCTTC. Translation gives CASAVPAGSGDEQFF.

CDR3 region: CASLKWREDYEQYF. CDR3 nucleotide sequence: TGTGCCAGCCTGAAGTGGAGGGAGGACTACGAGCAGTACTTC. This chain joins TRBV6-1 and TRBJ2-7, with D possibly being TRBD2 (6 bases). Trimming shortened V by 8 bases and J by 3 bases, and 17 bases separated the two germline ends. This CDR3 has 14 residues. Looked up from germline, CDR1 is MNHNS and CDR2 is SASEGT.

The J gene is TRBJ2-5, the V gene TRBV11-3, with a weak D call TRBD1 (6 bases). Germline CDR1 SGHNT, CDR2 YENEEA. The ends were cut back, 5 bases at V and 2 bases at J, with 12 bases in the middle. CDR3 length equals 14 residues. CDR3 amino acids: CASSRRTEQETQYF. Written as DNA, the CDR3 is TGTGCCAGCAGCCGCCGGACAGAGCAAGAGACCCAGTACTTC.

The V gene is TRBV5-1, the J gene TRBJ2-5; D ambiguous. V lost 2 bases and J lost 2, with 7 bases in between. The CDR3 runs 13 residues. Looked up from germline, CDR1 is SGHRS and CDR2 is YFSETQ. The CDR3 protein is CASSFLVQETQYF. CDR3 sequence (DNA): TGCGCCAGCAGCTTCCTAGTTCAAGAGACCCAGTACTTC.

The chain links TRBV6-5 to TRBJ2-7; unclear D gene. CDR1 and CDR2 from the germline V gene are MNHEY and SVGAGI. The ends were cut back, 1 base at V and 3 bases at J, with 10 bases in the middle. CDR3 length equals 14 residues. CDR3 loop: CASSYFSEDYEQYF. CDR3 in DNA: TGTGCCAGCAGTTACTTCTCAGAAGACTACGAGCAGTACTTC.

The V call is TRBV7-8, the J call TRBJ2-7; 7 nucleotides align to TRBD2. This CDR3 contains 18 residues. With V trimmed by 0 bases and J by 6 bases, 17 bases remained unmatched. The germline V gene encodes CDR1 SGHVS and CDR2 FQNEAQ. Here the CDR3 reads CASSLAVVGSSGALEQYF. The CDR3 nucleotides are TGTGCCAGCAGCTTAGCGGTGGTCGGTTCTAGCGGAGCCCTCGAGCAGTACTTC.

The chain is built from TRBV6-5 and TRBJ2-7; tentative D call: TRBD2 (6 bases). The ends were cut back, 0 bases at V and 1 base at J, with 10 bases in the middle. Germline V gene lookup returns CDR1 MNHEY and CDR2 SVGAGI. The CDR3 length is 15 residues. This CDR3 is CASSYSIAESYEQYF. CDR3 nucleotide sequence: TGTGCCAGCAGTTACTCCATAGCGGAGTCCTACGAGCAGTACTTC.

There are a few counts of this clone. The chain joins TRBV28 to TRBJ2-7; D perhaps matches TRBD2 (6 bases). This CDR3 region has 15 residues. Deletions cut 1 base from V and 2 bases from J, with 12 bases between. CDR1 and CDR2 (germline): MDHEN, SYDVKM. In nucleotides, the CDR3 is TGTGCCAGCAGTTTATATGGTAGCGGTGCCTACGAGCAGTACTTC. Translation gives CASSLYGSGAYEQYF.

The CDR3 here is CASSDPGQEVEAFF. The CDR3, as DNA: TGCGCCAGCAGCGATCCGGGACAGGAGGTTGAAGCTTTCTTT. This chain connects TRBV5-1 to TRBJ1-1, with TRBD1 identical over 8 bases. Germline V gene data show CDR1 as SGHRS and CDR2 as YFSETQ. This CDR3 has 14 amino acids. The V segment lost 4 bases and the J segment 7 bases; nucleotides outside the gene matches: 9.

This sequence joins TRBV18 and TRBJ1-5; 10 nucleotides align to TRBD1. The CDR3 is made up of 17 amino acids. Germline V gene data show CDR1 as KGHSH and CDR2 as LQKENI. V was clipped by 4 bases and J by 0 bases; unmatched bases: 6. The CDR3 here is CASSLFGQGVSNQPQHF. The CDR3 nucleotides are TGTGCCAGCTCACTTTTCGGACAGGGGGTTAGCAATCAGCCCCAGCATTTT.

V and J are TRBV6-5 and TRBJ1-1, with D possibly matching TRBD1 (6 bases). The CDR3 totals 13 residues. The germline V and J ends were trimmed by 6 bases and 0 bases, with 8 bases remaining between them. Per germline, CDR1 MNHEY and CDR2 SVGAGI. The CDR3: CASSRTVNTEAFF. The DNA of the CDR3 is TGTGCCAGCAGCCGGACAGTGAACACTGAAGCTTTCTTT.

This clone was observed a single time. The chain uses TRBV7-9 and TRBJ1-3, with D perhaps TRBD1 (6 bases). This CDR3 spans 16 amino acids. Germline CDR1 SEHNR, CDR2 FQNEAQ (reference sequence). The V gene lost 5 bases and the J gene lost 0 bases, with 14 bases spanning the gap. CDR3 sequence reads: CASSRGAGSSGNTIYF. CDR3 sequence (DNA): TGTGCCAGCAGCCGGGGGGCGGGAAGCTCTGGAAACACCATATATTTT.

V is TRBV5-4 and J is TRBJ2-3; unclear D gene. V lost 5 bases, J lost 2 bases, and 9 bases lay in between. The CDR3 is 13 residues long. The germline gives CDR1 SGHNT, CDR2 YYREEE (reference sequence). The CDR3 region has the DNA TGTGCCAGCAGTCTTCAAATCACAGATACGCAGTATTTT. Translated: CASSLQITDTQYF.

V and J are TRBV18 and TRBJ1-1; 7 bases line up with TRBD1. CDR1 and CDR2 (germline): KGHSH, LQKENI. The CDR3 is made up of 15 amino acids. The V and J ends lost 3 bases and 1 base, in that order; junction bases with no gene match: 5. CDR3 nucleotide sequence: TGTGCCAGCTCACCGGCAGGGGGGGAGAACACTGAAGCTTTCTTT. Translated, it gives CASSPAGGENTEAFF.

The chain couples TRBV2 to TRBJ2-1, with D tentatively TRBD2 (6 bases). Trimming removed 6 bases from V and 0 bases from J, with 15 bases in between. The CDR3 spans 16 residues. Germline lookup yields CDR1 SNHLY and CDR2 FYNNEI. This chain's CDR3 is CASSYRDWVSYNEQFF. The CDR3 DNA reads TGTGCCAGCAGCTATCGGGACTGGGTCTCCTACAATGAGCAGTTCTTC.

The V gene is TRBV27, the J gene TRBJ2-3; D may be TRBD2 (6 bases). The CDR3 extends over 16 amino acids. The germline gives CDR1 MNHEY, CDR2 SMNVEV (reference sequence). V lost 5 bases to trimming and J lost 5 bases, with 20 bases between them. The CDR3 region has the DNA TGTGCCAGCAGTCGGAGGGCCGGGCTAGTTCAAGATACGCAGTATTTT. Translated: CASSRRAGLVQDTQYF.

The CDR3 protein is CASTQGGVRGELFF. In nucleotides, the CDR3 is TGTGCCAGCACTCAGGGTGGGGTCCGCGGGGAGCTGTTTTTT. The rearrangement uses TRBV6-1 and TRBJ2-2; weak D call: TRBD1 (5 bases). CDR3 length: 14 residues. With 7 bases removed from V and 7 bases from J, the gap between germline ends came to 16 bases. The germline V gene has CDR1 MNHNS and CDR2 SASEGT.